The 27 T cell receptor beta chains presented below share a single source sample, sequenced in a study of T cell repertoires in cytomegalovirus infection. TCRdb passed the reads through MiXCR, listing each CDR3 protein once. In the table there are about 120,000 distinct CDR3 sequences, 30% of which are singletons. These TCRs are of unknown antigen specificity. Material: CD8+ T cells from cultured PBMCs, obtained from culture after CMV antigen stimulation. The receptor source for this set is a human donor in good health (CMV status not recorded). Some clones in this sample may be carry-over from other donors' samples.

The CDR3 sequence is CASSRDPGRAAFF. DNA for the CDR3: TGTGCCAGCAGCAGGGACCCAGGGCGCGCGGCTTTCTTT. This chain connects TRBV7-3 to TRBJ1-1; tentatively, D is TRBD1 (5 bases). The CDR3 is 13 residues long. The V end lost 5 bases, the J end lost 11 bases, and 18 bases lay between the germline ends. Per the germline V gene, CDR1 is SGHTA and CDR2 is FQGTGA.

The rearrangement joins TRBV6-6 to TRBJ2-2; D call uncertain. This CDR3 contains 12 residues. V was trimmed by 1 base and J by 8 bases, leaving 5 bases between them. Germline-derived CDR1 and CDR2 are MNHNY and SVGAGI (reference sequence). CDR3 sequence: CASSYYGGELFF. The CDR3 bases are TGTGCCAGCAGTTACTACGGGGGGGAGCTGTTTTTT.

V gene TRBV7-2 combines with J gene TRBJ2-7; 9 nucleotides align to TRBD2. This CDR3 comprises 19 residues. Germline V gene data show CDR1 as SGHTA and CDR2 as FQGNSA. V was pared by 0 bases and J by 1 base, with 13 bases of the junction left unmatched. This CDR3 is CASSLAVGASGATSYEQYF. CDR3 DNA sequence: TGTGCCAGCAGCTTAGCGGTGGGGGCTAGCGGGGCCACATCCTACGAGCAGTACTTC.

This clonotype has only a few counts. The chain's CDR3 is CASSLYHGAGEYYEQYF. CDR3 coding DNA: TGCGCCAGCAGCCTCTACCATGGGGCAGGGGAATACTACGAGCAGTACTTC. The chain links TRBV4-1 to TRBJ2-7, with D possibly being TRBD1 (6 bases). V was cut by 4 bases and J by 3 bases, with 22 bases left in between. Germline values: CDR1 MGHRA, CDR2 YSYEKL. The CDR3 has 17 amino acids.

J is TRBJ1-3 and V is TRBV20-1, with TRBD1 matching over 11 bases. This CDR3 comprises 15 residues. J lost 3 bases, V lost 2 bases, and 3 bases had no gene match. In germline, CDR1 is DFQATT, CDR2 SNEGSKA (reference sequence). The DNA for the CDR3 is TGCAGTGCTAGACGGGACAGGGGGGGTGGAAACACCATATATTTT. As protein: CSARRDRGGGNTIYF.

The chain couples TRBV19 to TRBJ2-5, with a possible D match to TRBD1 (6 bases). Germline-derived CDR1 and CDR2 are LNHDA and SQIVND (reference sequence). V was shortened by 4 bases and J by 4 bases, with 31 bases between the two germline ends. This CDR3 spans 20 amino acids. Here the CDR3 reads CASSTRPGDKVPAGGETQYF. CDR3 nucleotide sequence: TGTGCCAGTAGTACCCGACCCGGGGACAAGGTTCCAGCCGGTGGAGAGACCCAGTACTTC.

The V call is TRBV3-1, the J call TRBJ1-5; D remains unclear. The V gene lost 0 bases and the J gene lost 4 bases, with 10 bases spanning the gap. Germline V gene lookup returns CDR1 LGHDT and CDR2 YNNKEL (reference sequence). The CDR3 runs to 15 residues. Written as DNA, the CDR3 is TGTGCCAGCAGCCAAGATCTTCGGGGAAATCAGCCCCAGCATTTT. Protein: CASSQDLRGNQPQHF.

Only a few counts were recorded for this clonotype. V usage is TRBV12-3 or TRBV12-4 and J usage is TRBJ2-2; TRBD1 might be the D (6 bases). Trimming took 3 bases from V and 6 from J, leaving 11 bases between them. The CDR3 runs 14 residues. The chain's CDR3 is CASSLGPGAGELFF. The CDR3 DNA follows: TGTGCCAGCAGTTTGGGTCCAGGGGCCGGGGAGCTGTTTTTT.

The V call is TRBV6-1, the J call TRBJ2-5; tentatively, D is TRBD2 (6 bases). V lost 2 bases, J lost 5 bases, and 15 bases lay in between. This CDR3 has 15 residues. CDR1 and CDR2 (germline): MNHNS, SASEGT. The CDR3 reads CASSEPGRREETQYF. The CDR3 DNA is TGTGCCAGCAGTGAACCGGGACGGAGGGAGGAGACCCAGTACTTC.

The chain links TRBV19 to TRBJ1-1; 9 bases agree with TRBD1. The CDR3 totals 13 residues. Losses at the gene ends were 8 bases for V and 2 bases for J; bases not matched to a gene: 3. Per the germline V gene, CDR1 is LNHDA and CDR2 is SQIVND (reference sequence). CDR3 residues: CASAGQGNTEAFF. CDR3 sequence (DNA): TGTGCCAGTGCGGGACAGGGAAACACTGAAGCTTTCTTT.

In its sample, this clonotype is medium-sized. The chain links TRBV12-3 or TRBV12-4 to TRBJ2-3; possibly TRBD1 or TRBD2 for D (5 bases each). The CDR3 runs to 14 residues. V dropped 1 base and J dropped 0 bases, with 5 bases sitting between them. CDR3 bases: TGTGCCAGCAGTTTAGGGGACAGCACAGATACGCAGTATTTT. Protein sequence: CASSLGDSTDTQYF.

This clonotype was seen more than once but under ten times. The J gene is TRBJ1-3, the V gene TRBV6-5; D gene unclear. The ends were cut back, 0 bases at V and 0 bases at J, with 15 bases in the middle. The CDR3 is 18 amino acids. Germline V gives CDR1 MNHEY, CDR2 SVGAGI. The CDR3 DNA is TGTGCCAGCAGTTACTCGAGGACCACAGAGCACTCTGGAAACACCATATATTTT. It translates to CASSYSRTTEHSGNTIYF.

The gene calls are TRBV19 and TRBJ2-1, with D unresolved. Germline-derived CDR1 and CDR2 are LNHDA and SQIVND (reference sequence). V was cut by 5 bases and J by 6 bases, with 11 bases left in between. CDR3 size: 13 residues. In nucleotides, the CDR3 is TGTGCCAGTAGTCCCCTGGACCGCAATGAGCAGTTCTTC. It is translated as CASSPLDRNEQFF. The variable domain in full, with the rest retrieved from reference TRBV19 and TRBJ2-1, is DGGITQSPKYLFRKEGQNVTLSCEQNLNHDAMYWYRQDPGQGLRLIYYSQIVNDFQKGDIAEGYSVSREKKESFPLTVTSAQKNPTAFYLCASSPLDRNEQFFGPGTRLTVL.

The rearrangement uses TRBV19 and TRBJ2-2; 9 nucleotides line up with TRBD1. This CDR3 comprises 15 residues. Germline CDR1 LNHDA, CDR2 SQIVND (reference sequence). The J segment lost 0 bases and the V segment lost 11 bases, leaving 7 bases of the junction unmatched. CDR3 DNA: TGTGCCGCGGGGACAGGGTCGGCGAACACCGGGGAGCTGTTTTTT. It translates to CAAGTGSANTGELFF.

This clonotype was picked up many times. The chain links TRBV7-9 to TRBJ1-1; D gene uncertain. The CDR3 extends over 15 amino acids. Germline CDR1 SEHNR, CDR2 FQNEAQ (reference sequence). V was pared by 1 base and J by 0 bases, with 9 bases between. CDR3 loop: CASSLGVALNTEAFF. The CDR3, as DNA: TGTGCCAGCAGCTTAGGGGTAGCTTTGAACACTGAAGCTTTCTTT.

This clonotype came up many times. The chain carries TRBV7-2 and TRBJ2-1, with D maybe TRBD1 (5 bases). Germline CDR1 and CDR2: SGHTA and FQGNSA. With 4 bases removed from V and 2 bases from J, the gap between germline ends came to 15 bases. The CDR3 runs 16 residues. The CDR3 region is CASSSTVVQAYNEQFF. The DNA of the CDR3 is TGTGCCAGCAGCTCCACTGTGGTACAGGCCTACAATGAGCAGTTCTTC.

This clonotype occurred many times. The rearrangement links TRBV7-9 to TRBJ1-1; 10 positions match TRBD1. This CDR3 is built from 17 residues. Germline V lookup: CDR1 SEHNR, CDR2 FQNEAQ (reference sequence). V shed 2 bases and J 3 bases; nucleotides not matched to a gene: 9. DNA of the CDR3: TGTGCCAGCAGCTTACCGGGACAGGGGTTCGTCGACACTGAAGCTTTCTTT. It is translated as CASSLPGQGFVDTEAFF.

This clonotype was observed a few times. This sequence joins TRBV7-9 and TRBJ2-3, with 13 bases that match TRBD2. The length of the CDR3 is 20 residues. CDR1 and CDR2 from the germline V gene are SEHNR and FQNEAQ (reference sequence). Trimming removed 5 bases from V and 6 bases from J; junction bases left unmatched: 20. CDR3 coding DNA: TGTGCCAGCAGCCCTAGGACCGGACTAGCGGGGGCCTCCGGCTCGGATACGCAGTATTTT. Protein: CASSPRTGLAGASGSDTQYF. Together with reference TRBV7-9 and TRBJ2-3, the CDR3 gives the full variable domain: DTGVSQNPRHKITKRGQNVTFRCDPISEHNRLYWYRQTLGQGPEFLTYFQNEAQLEKSRLLSDRFSAERPKGSFSTLEIQRTEQGDSAMYLCASSPRTGLAGASGSDTQYFGPGTRLTVL.

This rearrangement joins TRBV20-1 to TRBJ2-7; 7 bases fit TRBD1. Germline CDR1 and CDR2: DFQATT and SNEGSKA (reference sequence). CDR3 length equals 16 residues. The V and J ends lost 0 bases and 2 bases, in that order; junction bases with no gene match: 10. This CDR3 is CSARDAGQALPYEQYF. For the CDR3, the DNA is TGCAGTGCTAGAGATGCCGGACAGGCGCTACCCTACGAGCAGTACTTC.

This clonotype appeared a few times. The chain links TRBV6-6 to TRBJ2-5, with D perhaps matching TRBD1 or TRBD2 (5 bases each). This CDR3 contains 18 residues. From germline, CDR1 is MNHNY and CDR2 SVGAGI (reference sequence). Between the trimmed V and J ends, which lost 0 bases and 10 bases, there was a span of 27 bases. The CDR3 DNA is TGTGCCAGCAGTTACTCCCCCAGGGCGACGGTGAACCCGAGGGACCAGTACTTC. Amino acids: CASSYSPRATVNPRDQYF.

V usage is TRBV7-6 and J usage is TRBJ2-7; 8 nucleotides align to TRBD1. Germline assignment: CDR1 SGHVS and CDR2 FNYEAQ. V lost 5 bases and J lost 3; bases outside the gene matches: 6. The CDR3 is 14 residues long. The CDR3 region is CASSQPDRDYEQYF. CDR3 bases: TGTGCCAGCAGCCAACCGGACAGGGACTACGAGCAGTACTTC.

In its sample, this clonotype was seen many times. The CDR3 reads CASSLGVLGGTYEQYF. The CDR3 nucleotides are TGTGCCAGCAGTTTGGGTGTGCTAGGGGGTACCTACGAGCAGTACTTC. The chain has TRBV6-5 and TRBJ2-7; D is possibly TRBD1 (6 bases). The CDR3 runs 16 residues. From germline, CDR1 is MNHEY and CDR2 SVGAGI. Trimming shortened V by 4 bases and J by 2 bases, and 18 bases separated the two germline ends.

The V gene is TRBV6-2 or TRBV6-3, the J gene TRBJ1-6; D ambiguous. The CDR3 contains 11 residues. V was pared by 0 bases and J by 14 bases, with 5 bases between. Germline V CDR1 and CDR2: MNHEY, SVGEGT. CDR3 sequence reads: CASSYSGALHF. CDR3 nucleotide sequence: TGTGCCAGCAGTTACTCTGGAGCCCTCCACTTT.

This clonotype has at least ten counts. The chain joins TRBV7-9 to TRBJ2-3, with D hard to call. Per germline, CDR1 SEHNR and CDR2 FQNEAQ (reference sequence). Between the trimmed V and J ends, which lost 5 bases and 3 bases, there was a span of 12 bases. The CDR3 runs 14 residues. The CDR3 reads CASSPVGATDTQYF. The CDR3 coding sequence is TGTGCCAGCAGCCCGGTAGGAGCTACAGATACGCAGTATTTT.

V is TRBV19 and J is TRBJ2-3; possible D gene TRBD1, 5 bases. The germline V gene encodes CDR1 LNHDA and CDR2 SQIVND (reference sequence). The CDR3 has 14 amino acids. Trimming left V 8 bases short and J 3 bases short, with 15 bases between. The CDR3 loop reads CASSPGPGTDTQYF. The CDR3 nucleotides are TGTGCCAGTTCACCGGGCCCAGGGACAGATACGCAGTATTTT.

The rearrangement links TRBV12-5 to TRBJ1-2; TRBD1 matches 9 bases. Germline CDR1 reads LGHNT; CDR2 reads FRNRAP. This CDR3 has 19 amino acids. The ends lost 3 bases at V and 8 bases at J; junction bases unmatched: 22. The CDR3 reads CASGFSPTATPGQGGGYTF. CDR3 nucleotide sequence: TGTGCTAGTGGTTTCTCCCCTACCGCTACACCGGGACAGGGTGGAGGCTACACCTTC.

This clonotype occurred a few times. This rearrangement joins TRBV4-3 to TRBJ2-5; D not resolved. The germline V and J ends were trimmed by 0 bases and 4 bases, with 12 bases remaining between them. The length of the CDR3 is 15 residues. The germline V gene has CDR1 LGHNA and CDR2 YSLEER. The CDR3 DNA reads TGCGCCAGCAGCCAAGAGAGTAGTATCAGAGAGACCCAGTACTTC. This gives the protein CASSQESSIRETQYF.